This note documents a single TCR beta chain sequence. Its target antigen remains unknown. No quality values exist for individual bases; no much larger clone is one base distant. To prepare the library, the immunoSEQ multiplex PCR assay was applied. For the multiplex PCR, a mixture combining 60 forward primers for TCR Vbeta segments and 13 reverse primers for TCR Jbeta segments was used. Amplification of the CDR3 region of rearranged TCR beta genes was performed with a multiplex PCR assay on genomic DNA. The Illumina HiSeq System was used to sequence the amplified TCR beta libraries as 87-base-pair reads. In the authors' own workflow: Across the 670 or so repertoires, a later analysis counted 80 million or so unique TCR beta chains, 9.5 million to 12 million of which were shared by at least two donors. Raw reads were error-corrected and collapsed into unique sequences with a nearest-neighbor algorithm that merged closely related sequences to remove PCR and sequencing errors. V, D and J gene segments were assigned by aligning CDR3 sequences to IMGT reference sequences. Each retained sequence needed at least a six-nucleotide match to both a V gene segment and a J gene segment. Rearrangements were called productive when the CDR3 lacked stop codons and stayed in frame with V and J; all others were non-productive. Following IMGT convention, CDR3 was defined as the stretch from the second conserved V-encoded cysteine up to the conserved J-encoded phenylalanine. In an earlier analysis of around 540 of the donors, sequences lacking an unambiguous match to a single V gene segment were excluded. In an earlier analysis of approximately 550 of the donors, V segments were called functional above 56.7% productive rearrangements and were called segregating when the between-donor standard deviation exceeded 5%. A statistical classification framework was built to diagnose cytomegalovirus status from the catalog of TCR beta chain sequences. In a later analysis, TCR nucleotide sequences were compared against IMGT/GENE-DB human TR gene sequences so that V and J genes could be assigned. A later analysis assigned CDR3 sequences and most-parsimonious VDJ recombination scenarios with the TCRdist pipeline. In a later analysis, every TCR beta chain was defined by the combination of its CDR3 amino acid sequence and its V-gene family, and reads without a unique V-gene family were dropped. A later analysis removed roughly 590 highly shared, low-generation-probability nucleotide sequences to deal with suspected cross-contamination and a sequencing artifact. In a later analysis, a clonal expansion index for each public chain was calculated from normalized within-repertoire ranks of inferred template counts. A later analysis computed generation probabilities with a VDJ recombination model fitted to out-of-frame rearrangements, and checked the results against IGoR. Hypergeometric tests were used in a later analysis to score TCR-TCR, TCR-HLA and TCR-CMV co-occurrence, with a repertoire-size bias correction applied to the TCR pairs. To estimate false discovery rates, a later analysis permuted the HLA or CMV assignments 20 times. A later analysis grouped co-occurring TCRs with DBSCAN, adding TCRdist sequence similarity when clustering within HLA-allele-positive subsets. Repertoires with fewer than 30,000 or more than 120,000 public chains were left out of co-occurrence clustering, as were a handful of repertoires with anomalous nucleotide sharing. In its TCRdb copy, this immuneACCESS table keeps in-frame sequences only and misses some clones. Where compared with another copy, unresolved V genes explain less than half of these, and the others have no known cause. Clone size and V and J calls were adopted from that table, with D and trimming inferred from the DNA. The sample table shows roughly 180,000 clones, and 65% to 90% are seen once. Around 1.2% of the sample goes to the ten largest clones.

V is pared back by 4 bases and J by 5 bases, with 9 bases lying between the germline termini. The CDR3 covers 13 residues, taking in both the cysteine and the phenylalanine. The sequence is cut down to CDR3 DNA, 39 bases in frame from base 1. Via the germline V gene, CDR1 is MNHNS and CDR2 SASEGT. This sample is drawn from a study of cytomegalovirus exposure and HLA in healthy donors (dated 2017 in TCRdb). Study-wide context: An earlier analysis of roughly 500 of the donors reported 250 to 300 Gb of sequence data and 95 million to 130 million unique TCR beta sequences obtained from around 170 million T cells. Roughly 300 gigabases of sequencing data and approximately 80 million unique TCR sequences were included in an early release covering roughly 700 HLA-typed donors. The genetic ancestry cluster associated with self-reported Caucasian donors included around 76% of the roughly 410 genotyped donors. The study aimed to test whether signatures of past pathogen exposure could be identified by cataloging public T cell receptors. Using immunosequencing, the study profiled T cell repertoires from fewer than 700 subjects and related those repertoires to cytomegalovirus serostatus. A separate validation cohort of about 110 different subjects was used in addition to the 666-subject first cohort. To predict cytomegalovirus infection status, the study brought together high-throughput TCR immunosequencing, statistical association of individual TCRs with disease status, and machine learning. To study patterns of TCR occurrence, a later analysis re-analyzed previously published TCR beta repertoires from several hundred donors and added high-resolution HLA genotyping. In the later analysis, no new phenotypic data were used to find candidate immune exposures; instead, reliance was placed on TCR beta sequences and their occurrence across donors. An earlier analysis of approximately 580 of the donors used high-throughput TCR beta sequencing to judge whether each TCR beta V gene segment behaved as functional or pseudogenic. Alongside the repertoire data, information on donor age, sex, ethnicity and CMV serostatus was compiled. A later genetic analysis used genome-wide SNP genotypes for 398 of the 666 donors, treating that subset as a discovery cohort. Every repertoire in the discovery cohort had been generated on one and the same sequencing platform. Both class I and class II loci were covered by HLA typing, at four-digit resolution. Typing coverage varied by locus: about 620-640 donors for A, B, C, DRB1 and DQB1; some 520 for DQA1; approximately 610 for DPA1; roughly 450 for DPB1. A handful of DR-DQ haplotypes were handled as single units for association and clustering because linkage in the cohort was strong. Across 398 genotyped donors of the cohort, an average of 235,054 unique TCR beta nucleotide sequences per donor were sequenced, and 15% to 20% of those sequences were non-productive.

Summary of the overall study and its limitations: In a later analysis, the rate of TCR association differed among HLA loci, with DRB1 alleles having the most associated TCRs and HLA-C alleles having the fewest. Because HLA typing was missing for some donors at each locus, association tests included only the typed subset. In a later genetic analysis, fewer N-insertions in productive TCRs were reported among donors in an Asian-associated ancestry cluster than the approximately 710-donor mean. In a later analysis, HLA-associated TCR beta chains showed more clonal expansion and lower generation probabilities than non-associated chains that were equally common. V-gene and J-gene trimming of TCR beta chains was associated with a missense DCLRE1C variant in a later genetic analysis, and the association was replicated in an independent cohort. According to a later analysis, most CMV-associated TCR beta chains appeared to be HLA-restricted, and the HLA associations seemed to be driven largely by CMV exposure. In the study, approximately 160 TCR beta chains were listed as associated with cytomegalovirus. Presence/absence analyses assumed roughly uniform sequencing depth across donors, an assumption that may not hold. In a later analysis, several top co-occurrence clusters were reported to appear linked to parvovirus B19, influenza, CMV and Epstein-Barr virus. In vitro tests confirmed that a few of the cytomegalovirus-associated TCR beta chains recognize cytomegalovirus antigens. Correlated functional status among segregating V segments might reflect linkage disequilibrium, but an unknown experimental factor could not be ruled out. In both the original and validation cohorts, the classifier was reported to diagnose cytomegalovirus status with high specificity and sensitivity. A further reported finding was that TCR beta sequences accurately predicted the HLA-A and HLA-B alleles for most subjects in the first cohort. In an earlier analysis of about 600 of the donors, most TCR beta V segments appeared in productive rearrangements about 90% or about 30% of the time, broadly matching IMGT annotations. The sequencing pipeline was judged likely to have produced a cluster of highly shared sequence variants as a technical artifact. The only immune exposure information available for the cohort was CMV serostatus. While some public TCRs were present in many individuals, most TCR sequences turned up only very rarely across donors. Specific HLA alleles were associated with over 15,000 TCR beta sequences at a false discovery rate of 0.05 in a later analysis. The authors suggested that the approach could potentially be extended to other disease states and immunological phenotypes. Because the 87-base-pair reads could not distinguish some IMGT-functional V segments, including TRBV6-2 and TRBV6-3, those segments were excluded. Because counts were too low, some 17 rarely observed V segments, including chromosome 9 orphons, were excluded from the earlier analysis of some 590 of the donors. In this cohort, only TCR beta chains were sequenced, and detectable features were limited by the absence of alpha or paired-chain data. When HLA alleles, especially DR and DQ, strongly co-occurred, TCR associations were difficult to assign to individual alleles.

In total, over 600 healthy bone marrow donors made up the cohort. All cohort members were sampled while nominally healthy, although unrecorded immune exposures were likely present. The donor tested CMV seropositive and was one of the 289 seropositive cohort members. Every donor gave a peripheral blood sample, and the peripheral blood mononuclear cells from that sample were used for TCR beta sequencing. Genomic DNA was extracted from the blood cell samples with the Qiagen DNeasy Blood Extraction Kit. The chain uses TRBV6-1 and TRBJ1-5; the D gene remains uncertain. Sequencing was done on a sample of PBMCs. The TCR sequence derives from a girl aged 2-10 years in good health and CMV-seropositive. The nucleotide sequence reads TGTGCCAGCAGTGGCAACAATGATCAGCCCCAGCATTTT. Its translation is CASSGNNDQPQHF.